Detailed here is one T cell receptor (beta chain). Antigen specificity is unknown. The CDR3 does not close with the conserved phenylalanine or tryptophan, likely indicating a read error. The data stem from a study of molecular identifiers for immune sequencing clone quantification. Study-wide findings and caveats: Highly expanded clones may be undercounted when identical TCR molecules share barcodes. Reportedly, one cell's Jurkat TCR RNA was detected within 1,100,000 naive CD8 cells.

TCRdb passed the PCR reads through MiXCR, listing each CDR3 protein once. The sample lists about 640,000 distinct CDR3 sequences, about 20% occurring once. The CDR3 is 15 amino acids. Trimming left V 5 bases short and J 1 base short, with 14 bases between. Germline loops: CDR1 LGHNT, CDR2 FRNRAP. The sequenced material came from naive CD8+ T cells from blood, with Jurkat cell RNA spiked in. Regarding subset: FACS-sorted CD8+CD4-CCR7+CD45RA+ naive T cells. The receptor was derived from a human donor in good health. Some libraries in this study had Jurkat cell RNA spiked in. J is TRBJ2-5 and V is TRBV12-5, with a tentative D call TRBD2 (6 bases). For the CDR3, the DNA is TGTGCTAGTGGTCCTCTGGGGGGACGCCAAGAGACCCAGTACTCC. Its protein is CASGPLGGRQETQYS.